The T cell receptor (beta chain) described here comes from a study of identifying expanded T cells in peripheral blood. Collection occurred without any documented infections or immune events in donors. Using immunoSEQ multiplex PCR, the repertoire was profiled, and TCRdb retains in-frame clones only, with some absent. The sample consists of around 100,000 clones, approximately 88% of them appearing once. Study-wide results and limits: Technical replicates showed about 1.2 changed clones; approximately 2 weeks around 15; four weeks 19. Variance in clone template counts between approximately 2-week samples significantly increased with total template count across all healthy donors.

Germline V gene lookup returns CDR1 MNHEY and CDR2 SVGAGI. The length of the CDR3 is 13 residues. Trimming shortened V by 4 bases and J by 4 bases, and 10 bases separated the two germline ends. In the case of this clone: Antigen: not known.

This clonotype was sampled from a person aged 18 to 75 in good health. The V call is TRBV6-5, the J call TRBJ1-2; D is unclear. The sample was blood. DNA for the CDR3: TGTGCCAGCAGTTTATCAGGCGGCTATGGCTACACCTTC. It encodes CASSLSGGYGYTF.